This entry is about one T cell receptor (beta chain). The sample is drawn from a study of high-grade serous ovarian cancer treatment subgroups. Data came from immunoSEQ multiplex PCR; TCRdb stores just in-frame clones and leaves some out. The table shows about 1,600 clones, with more than 60% occurring only once. Germline V CDR1 and CDR2: SGHTA, FQGTGA. V shed 8 bases and J shed 7 bases, with 14 bases lying between them. The CDR3 is 13 residues long. Tumor samples were obtained before definitive surgery or chemotherapy. This sequence was found in a human donor with high-grade serous ovarian cancer. The chain is built from TRBV7-3 and TRBJ2-2, with D possibly being TRBD2 (5 bases). The material sequenced was tumor tissue. DNA of the CDR3: TGTGCCAGCCGTCCGGGGAGCGGCGGGGAGCTGTTTTTT. This sequence encodes CASRPGSGGELFF.